This T cell receptor beta chain was found in a study of shared clonotypes between healthy human individuals. About the research overall: Used for every donor were three CD4 naive, three CD4 memory, two CD8 naive and one CD8 memory plate.

Profiling relied on immunoSEQ multiplex PCR, and the TCRdb table lists in-frame clones only, not all of them. The sample contains approximately 1.5 million clones, roughly 98.5% of which appear only once. The germline V gene encodes CDR1 SGHAT and CDR2 FQNNGV. This CDR3 contains 12 residues. About this clone itself: An end of the junction differs from the germline gene, which may be a read error.

Into CD45RA+ naive and CD45RA-negative memory subsets, the CD4+ cells were split. Sequencing was done on a sample of naive CD4+ T cells sorted from blood. Indicated subset: CD45RA+ positively selected. The chain recombines TRBV11-2 with TRBJ2-7; D call uncertain. The TCR comes from a man aged 25-45 years in good health. The CDR3 DNA follows: TGTGCCAGCAGCTTAATAGGCGTCAGAGATCACTTC. It specifies CASSLIGVRDHF.